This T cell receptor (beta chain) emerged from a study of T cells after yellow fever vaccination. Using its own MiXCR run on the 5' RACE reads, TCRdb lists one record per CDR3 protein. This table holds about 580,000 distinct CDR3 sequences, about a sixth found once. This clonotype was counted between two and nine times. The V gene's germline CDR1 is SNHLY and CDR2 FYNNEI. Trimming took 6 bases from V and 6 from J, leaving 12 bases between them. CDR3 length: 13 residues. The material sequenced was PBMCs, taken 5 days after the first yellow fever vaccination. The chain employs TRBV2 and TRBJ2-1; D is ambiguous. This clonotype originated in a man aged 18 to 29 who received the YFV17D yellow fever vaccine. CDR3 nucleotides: TGTGCCAGCAGAGGGCAGGTCGGCAATGAGCAGTTCTTC. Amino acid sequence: CASRGQVGNEQFF.